This T cell receptor beta chain was identified during a study of T cells in Graves' hyperthyroidism and ophthalmopathy. Study-level points and caveats: Blood also contained most expanded thyroid clonotypes above 0.001.

The CDR3 regions of TCR beta were amplified from RNA transcripts. Primed by the HTBI set, a first-round RT-PCR was run on the TCR CDR3. TCRdb recomputed calls from the multiplex PCR reads with MiXCR, one row per CDR3 protein. This table holds fewer than 650,000 distinct CDR3 sequences, 14% found once. This clonotype showed up many times. What it binds is unknown. Uncontrolled infections, other autoimmune diseases, pregnancy or lactation led to exclusion of patients. Material: blood. The sequence came from a woman in her forties with Graves' hyperthyroidism.

For the CDR3, the DNA is TGTGCCAGCACCCAAAGCCCCGGCCACGAGCAGTACTTC. Protein: CASTQSPGHEQYF. The rearrangement joins TRBV12-3 or TRBV12-4 to TRBJ2-7, with D hard to call. The CDR3 contains 13 residues. The ends were cut back, 7 bases at V and 5 bases at J, with 15 bases in the middle.